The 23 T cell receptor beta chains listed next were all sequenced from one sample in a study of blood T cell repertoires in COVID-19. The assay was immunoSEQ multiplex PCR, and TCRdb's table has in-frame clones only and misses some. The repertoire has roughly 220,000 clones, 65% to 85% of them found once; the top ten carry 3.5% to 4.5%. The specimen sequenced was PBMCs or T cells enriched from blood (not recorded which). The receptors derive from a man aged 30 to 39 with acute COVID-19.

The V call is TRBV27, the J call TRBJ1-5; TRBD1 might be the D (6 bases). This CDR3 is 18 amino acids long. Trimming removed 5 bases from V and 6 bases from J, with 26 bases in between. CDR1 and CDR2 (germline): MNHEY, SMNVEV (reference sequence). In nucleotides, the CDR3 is TGTGCCAGCAGTGGATTCAGGGGCGCTTCCCATCTCGGTCAGCCCCAGCATTTT. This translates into CASSGFRGASHLGQPQHF.

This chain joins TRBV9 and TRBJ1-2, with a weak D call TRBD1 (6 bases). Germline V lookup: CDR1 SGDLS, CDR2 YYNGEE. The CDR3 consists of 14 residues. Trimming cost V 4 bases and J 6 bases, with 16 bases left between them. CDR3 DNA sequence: TGTGCCAGCAGCCCAGAGACAGGTCGGGATGGCTACACCTTC. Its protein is CASSPETGRDGYTF. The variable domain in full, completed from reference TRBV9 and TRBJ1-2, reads DSGVTQTPKHLITATGQRVTLRCSPRSGDLSVYWYQQSLDQGLQFLIQYYNGEERAKGNILERFSAQQFPDLHSELNLSSLELGDSALYFCASSPETGRDGYTFGSGTRLTVV.

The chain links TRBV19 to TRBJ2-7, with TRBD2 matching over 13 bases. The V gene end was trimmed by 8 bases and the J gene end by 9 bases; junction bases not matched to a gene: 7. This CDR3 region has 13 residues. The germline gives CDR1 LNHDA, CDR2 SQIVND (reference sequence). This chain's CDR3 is CASQTSGGSVQYF. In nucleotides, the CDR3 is TGTGCCAGTCAGACTAGCGGGGGGTCCGTGCAGTACTTC.

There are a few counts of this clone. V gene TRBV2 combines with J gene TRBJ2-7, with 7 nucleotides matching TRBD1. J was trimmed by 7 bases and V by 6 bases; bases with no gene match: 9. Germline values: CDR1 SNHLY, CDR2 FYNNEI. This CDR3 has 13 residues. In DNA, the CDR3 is TGTGCCAGCAGCGAATTCACAGGGGATGAGCAGTACTTC. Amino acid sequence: CASSEFTGDEQYF.

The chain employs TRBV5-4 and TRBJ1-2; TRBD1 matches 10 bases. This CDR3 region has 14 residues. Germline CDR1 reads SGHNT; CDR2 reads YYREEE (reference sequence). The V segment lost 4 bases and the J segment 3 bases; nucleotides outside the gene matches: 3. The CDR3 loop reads CASSKGTGDYGYTF. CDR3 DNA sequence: TGTGCCAGCAGCAAGGGGACAGGGGACTATGGCTACACCTTC.

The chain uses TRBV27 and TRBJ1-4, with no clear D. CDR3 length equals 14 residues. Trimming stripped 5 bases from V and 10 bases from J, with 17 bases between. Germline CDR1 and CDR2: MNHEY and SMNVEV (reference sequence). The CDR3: CASSPLPSGGKLFF. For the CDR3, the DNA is TGTGCCAGCAGTCCCCTTCCGTCCGGTGGAAAACTGTTTTTT.

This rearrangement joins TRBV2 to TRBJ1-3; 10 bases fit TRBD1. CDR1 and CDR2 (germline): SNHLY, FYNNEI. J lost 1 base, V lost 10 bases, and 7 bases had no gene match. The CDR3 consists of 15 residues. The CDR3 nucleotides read TGTGCCACGGACCGGGACAGGGGTTCTGGAAACACCATATATTTT. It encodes CATDRDRGSGNTIYF.

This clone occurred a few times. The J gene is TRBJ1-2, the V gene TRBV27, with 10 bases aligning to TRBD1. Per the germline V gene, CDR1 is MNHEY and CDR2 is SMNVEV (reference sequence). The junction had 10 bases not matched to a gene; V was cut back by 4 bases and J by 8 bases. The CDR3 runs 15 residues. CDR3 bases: TGTGCCAGCAGTTCCCCCGGGACAGGGGATTACGGCTACACCTTC. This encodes CASSSPGTGDYGYTF.

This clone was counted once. The CDR3 DNA follows: TGCGCCAGCAGCTTGGAGGCTAGCGGGTCTCCCTACGAGCAGTACTTC. This codes for CASSLEASGSPYEQYF. The rearrangement links TRBV5-1 to TRBJ2-7; 8 bases are shared with TRBD2. The J segment lost 2 bases and the V segment lost 0 bases, leaving 7 bases of the junction unmatched. There are 16 residues in the CDR3. Germline assignment: CDR1 SGHRS and CDR2 YFSETQ. Drawing the rest from reference TRBV5-1 and TRBJ2-7, the complete variable domain is KAGVTQTPRYLIKTRGQQVTLSCSPISGHRSVSWYQQTPGQGLQFLFEYFSETQRNKGNFPGRFSGRQFSNSRSEMNVSTLELGDSALYLCASSLEASGSPYEQYFGPGTRLTVT.

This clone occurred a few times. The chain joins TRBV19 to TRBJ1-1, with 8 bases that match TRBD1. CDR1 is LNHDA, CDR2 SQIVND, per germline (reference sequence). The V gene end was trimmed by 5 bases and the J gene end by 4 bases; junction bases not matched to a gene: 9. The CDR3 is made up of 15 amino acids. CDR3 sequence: CASSPRRTGITEAFF. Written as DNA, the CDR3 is TGTGCCAGTAGTCCCCGAAGGACAGGGATCACTGAAGCTTTCTTT.

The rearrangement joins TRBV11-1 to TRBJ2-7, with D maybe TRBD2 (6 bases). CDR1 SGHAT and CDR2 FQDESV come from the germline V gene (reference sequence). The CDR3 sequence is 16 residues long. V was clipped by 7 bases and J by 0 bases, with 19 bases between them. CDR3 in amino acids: CASTPGAGWSSYEQYF. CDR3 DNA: TGTGCCAGCACCCCTGGCGCGGGATGGAGCTCCTACGAGCAGTACTTC.

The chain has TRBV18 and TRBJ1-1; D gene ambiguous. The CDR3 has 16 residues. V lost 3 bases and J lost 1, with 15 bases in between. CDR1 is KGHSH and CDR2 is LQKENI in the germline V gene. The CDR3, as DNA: TGTGCCAGCTCACCGAAGGAGGGAGTAACGAACACTGAAGCTTTCTTT. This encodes CASSPKEGVTNTEAFF. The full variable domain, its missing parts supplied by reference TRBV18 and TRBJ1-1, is NAGVMQNPRHLVRRRGQEARLRCSPMKGHSHVYWYRQLPEEGLKFMVYLQKENIIDESGMPKERFSAEFPKEGPSILRIQQVVRGDSAAYFCASSPKEGVTNTEAFFGQGTRLTVV.

CDR3 bases: TGTGCCAGCAGCTTAGTGACAGGGGAATACACTGAAGCTTTCTTT. Amino acids: CASSLVTGEYTEAFF. This sequence joins TRBV7-9 and TRBJ1-1; TRBD1 matches at 8 bases. J lost 3 bases, V lost 1 base, and 4 bases had no gene match. Germline loops: CDR1 SEHNR, CDR2 FQNEAQ (reference sequence). CDR3 length: 15 residues.

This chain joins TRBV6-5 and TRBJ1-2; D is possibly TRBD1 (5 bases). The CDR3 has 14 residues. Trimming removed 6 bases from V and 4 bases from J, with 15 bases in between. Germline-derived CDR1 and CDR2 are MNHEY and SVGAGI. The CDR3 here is CASRLSRGTYGYTF. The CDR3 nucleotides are TGTGCCAGCAGACTTTCGCGGGGGACCTATGGCTACACCTTC.

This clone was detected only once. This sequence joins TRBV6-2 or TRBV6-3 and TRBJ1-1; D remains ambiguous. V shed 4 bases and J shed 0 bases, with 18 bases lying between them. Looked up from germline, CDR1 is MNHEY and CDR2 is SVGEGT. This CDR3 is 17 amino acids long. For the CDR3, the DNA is TGTGCCAGCAGTTCACTCCGGAGGTGGCCCATGAACACTGAAGCTTTCTTT. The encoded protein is CASSSLRRWPMNTEAFF.

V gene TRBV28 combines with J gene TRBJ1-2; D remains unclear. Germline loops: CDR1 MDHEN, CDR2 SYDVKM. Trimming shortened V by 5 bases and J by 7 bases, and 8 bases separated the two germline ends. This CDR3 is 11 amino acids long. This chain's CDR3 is CASSPGRGYTF. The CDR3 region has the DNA TGTGCCAGCAGTCCAGGTCGTGGCTACACCTTC.

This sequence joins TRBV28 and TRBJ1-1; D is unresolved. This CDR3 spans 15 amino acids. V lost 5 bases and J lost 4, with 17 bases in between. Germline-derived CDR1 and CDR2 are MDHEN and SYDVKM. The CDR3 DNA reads TGTGCCAGCAGTCTCCGTGGAGGGTCGGGCACTGAAGCTTTCTTT. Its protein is CASSLRGGSGTEAFF.

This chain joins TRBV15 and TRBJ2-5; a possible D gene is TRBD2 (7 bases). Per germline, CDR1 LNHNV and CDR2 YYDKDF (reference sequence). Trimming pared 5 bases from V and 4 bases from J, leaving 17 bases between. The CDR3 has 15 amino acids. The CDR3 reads CATSAEGGAPETQYF. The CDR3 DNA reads TGTGCCACCAGCGCCGAGGGGGGGGCCCCAGAGACCCAGTACTTC. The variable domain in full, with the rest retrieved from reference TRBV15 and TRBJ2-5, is DAMVIQNPRYQVTQFGKPVTLSCSQTLNHNVMYWYQQKSSQAPKLLFHYYDKDFNNEADTPDNFQSRRPNTSFCFLDIRSPGLGDTAMYLCATSAEGGAPETQYFGPGTRLLVL.

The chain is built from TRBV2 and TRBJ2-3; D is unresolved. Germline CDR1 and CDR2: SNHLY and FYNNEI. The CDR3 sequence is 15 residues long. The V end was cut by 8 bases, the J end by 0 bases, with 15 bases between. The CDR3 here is CASSVLAASTDTQYF. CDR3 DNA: TGTGCCAGCTCGGTCCTTGCGGCTAGCACAGATACGCAGTATTTT.

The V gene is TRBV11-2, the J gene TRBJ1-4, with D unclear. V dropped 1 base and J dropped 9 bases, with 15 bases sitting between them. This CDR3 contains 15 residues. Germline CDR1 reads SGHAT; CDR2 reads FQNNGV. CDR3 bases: TGTGCCAGCAGCTTAGGATCAGAGCGAGTGCAAAAACTGTTTTTT. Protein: CASSLGSERVQKLFF.

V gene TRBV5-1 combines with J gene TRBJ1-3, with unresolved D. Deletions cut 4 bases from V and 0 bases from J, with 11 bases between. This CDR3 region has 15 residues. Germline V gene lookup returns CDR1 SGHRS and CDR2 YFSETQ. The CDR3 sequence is CASSRTGSSGNTIYF. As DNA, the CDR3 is TGCGCCAGCAGCCGAACGGGTAGCTCTGGAAACACCATATATTTT.

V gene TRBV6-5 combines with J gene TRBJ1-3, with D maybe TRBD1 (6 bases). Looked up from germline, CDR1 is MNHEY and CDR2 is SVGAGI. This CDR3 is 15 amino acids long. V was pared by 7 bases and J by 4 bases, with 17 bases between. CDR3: CASKSGGATGNTIYF. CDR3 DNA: TGTGCCAGCAAATCCGGGGGGGCTACGGGAAACACCATATATTTT.

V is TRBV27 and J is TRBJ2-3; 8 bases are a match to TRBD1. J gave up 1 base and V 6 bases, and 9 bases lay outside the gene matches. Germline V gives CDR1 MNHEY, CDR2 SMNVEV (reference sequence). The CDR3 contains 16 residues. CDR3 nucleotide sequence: TGTGCCAGCAGACAACACGGACAGGGCGGCACAGATACGCAGTATTTT. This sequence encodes CASRQHGQGGTDTQYF.